Each of the 22 T cell receptor beta chains below was sequenced from the same sample in a study of T cells after yellow fever vaccination. TCRdb recomputed calls from the 5' RACE reads with MiXCR, one row per CDR3 protein. The sample shows some 110,000 distinct CDR3 sequences, about 7.4% of them seen only once. The starting material was CD4+ T cells sorted from PBMCs, obtained 10 days after the first yellow fever vaccination. The receptor set was obtained from a man in his late teens or twenties who received the YFV17D yellow fever vaccine.

This clonotype was observed many times. The chain recombines TRBV28 with TRBJ1-1, with D unresolved. The germline gives CDR1 MDHEN, CDR2 SYDVKM. V was shortened by 7 bases and J by 1 base, with 10 bases between the two germline ends. CDR3 size: 13 residues. The CDR3 here is CASISPANTEAFF. The CDR3 DNA is TGTGCCAGCATATCCCCCGCGAACACTGAAGCTTTCTTT. The full variable domain, with the rest looked up from reference TRBV28 and TRBJ1-1, is DVKVTQSSRYLVKRTGEKVFLECVQDMDHENMFWYRQDPGLGLRLIYFSYDVKMKEKGDIPEGYSVSREKKERFSLILESASTNQTSMYLCASISPANTEAFFGQGTRLTVV.

This clonotype was detected many times. The genes are TRBV9 and TRBJ2-2; 8 bases fit TRBD2. This CDR3 region has 17 residues. V shed 3 bases and J 4 bases; nucleotides not matched to a gene: 11. CDR1 and CDR2 from the germline V gene are SGDLS and YYNGEE. CDR3 residues: CASSAHPRGDITGELFF. CDR3 coding DNA: TGTGCCAGCAGCGCCCACCCGCGGGGGGATATCACCGGGGAGCTGTTTTTT. Looking up the rest from reference TRBV9 and TRBJ2-2 gives the full variable domain: DSGVTQTPKHLITATGQRVTLRCSPRSGDLSVYWYQQSLDQGLQFLIQYYNGEERAKGNILERFSAQQFPDLHSELNLSSLELGDSALYFCASSAHPRGDITGELFFGEGSRLTVL.

The chain joins TRBV4-1 to TRBJ2-2; TRBD2 matches at 11 bases. Germline lookup yields CDR1 MGHRA and CDR2 YSYEKL. The CDR3 covers 18 residues. The V segment lost 1 base and the J segment 5 bases; nucleotides outside the gene matches: 9. The DNA for the CDR3 is TGCGCCAGCAGCCAAGTGGGTAGCGGGGGGGCCCGGACCGGGGAGCTGTTTTTT. Encoded protein: CASSQVGSGGARTGELFF.

As to this clonotype: A much bigger clone sits one base away, suggesting this may be a read error. CDR3 amino acids: CASSARQGEDEKLFF. CDR3 DNA: TGTGCCAGCAGCGCCCGACAGGGGGAGGACGAAAAACTGTTTTTT. V and J are TRBV7-2 and TRBJ1-4; 9 bases fit TRBD1. The length of the CDR3 is 15 residues. Germline V gene lookup returns CDR1 SGHTA and CDR2 FQGNSA. Losses at the gene ends were 5 bases for V and 8 bases for J; bases not matched to a gene: 9.

This clonotype was found many times. The chain employs TRBV6-2 or TRBV6-3 and TRBJ2-7; 9 nucleotides align to TRBD2. This CDR3 comprises 17 residues. V gave up 3 bases and J gave up 3 bases; unmatched junction bases: 12. In germline, CDR1 is MNHEY, CDR2 SVGEGT. CDR3 amino acids: CASSYPLKSGGNYEQYF. The CDR3 DNA follows: TGTGCCAGCAGTTATCCTTTGAAAAGCGGGGGGAACTACGAGCAGTACTTC.

This clonotype was counted ten times or more. This chain uses TRBV5-1 with TRBJ2-3; 15 nucleotides line up with TRBD2. The ends lost 4 bases at V and 1 base at J; junction bases unmatched: 4. This CDR3 comprises 17 residues. In germline, CDR1 is SGHRS, CDR2 YFSETQ. The DNA of the CDR3 is TGCGCCAGCAGCCGGGGACTAGCGGGGGGACGCACAGATACGCAGTATTTT. Translation: CASSRGLAGGRTDTQYF.

The sample holds many counts of this clonotype. The CDR3 is CASSPFRSAYEQYF. For the CDR3, the DNA is TGTGCCAGCAGCCCGTTTCGCAGTGCCTACGAGCAGTACTTC. The V and J genes are TRBV3-1 and TRBJ2-7, with D unresolved. Germline V gene data show CDR1 as LGHDT and CDR2 as YNNKEL (reference sequence). V was shortened by 4 bases and J by 2 bases, with 12 bases between the two germline ends. This CDR3 has 14 residues.

This clonotype came up many times. The chain uses TRBV20-1 and TRBJ2-1, with 10 bases fitting TRBD2. The germline gives CDR1 DFQATT, CDR2 SNEGSKA (reference sequence). J lost 9 bases, V lost 5 bases, and 13 bases had no gene match. The CDR3 is made up of 15 amino acids. The DNA of the CDR3 is TGCAGTGCTCCCTTAGCGGGGGGTCTCCTGGGTGAGCAGTTCTTC. Translating gives CSAPLAGGLLGEQFF.

The table lists this clonotype with many counts. The chain couples TRBV21-1 to TRBJ2-6; the table's D call of TRBD2 was not tested on the DNA. TRBV21-1 is listed as a pseudogene. This CDR3 comprises 13 residues. Here the CDR3 reads CASSKERENVLTF. As DNA, the CDR3 is TGTGCCAGCAGCAAAGAGAGGGAGAACGTCCTGACTTTC.

This clonotype was detected many times. The chain joins TRBV7-9 to TRBJ1-2; D ambiguous. V gave up 5 bases and J gave up 2 bases, with 15 bases separating them. The CDR3 sequence is 15 residues long. The V gene's germline CDR1 is SEHNR and CDR2 FQNEAQ (reference sequence). The DNA of the CDR3 is TGTGCCAGCAGCGCCACGACAAGGGCGAACTATGGCTACACCTTC. The encoded protein is CASSATTRANYGYTF.

This clonotype was seen repeatedly, ten times or more. This CDR3 is CASSQTSLGETQYF. CDR3 bases: TGTGCCAGCAGCCAAACTAGCTTAGGGGAGACCCAGTACTTC. V is TRBV4-2 and J is TRBJ2-5; maybe TRBD2 (6 bases). Germline CDR1 and CDR2: LGHNA and YNFKEQ. Trimming took 2 bases from V and 5 from J, leaving 12 bases between them. The CDR3 is 14 residues long.

Ten or more counts support this clonotype. V gene TRBV3-1 combines with J gene TRBJ1-5; D remains unclear. V lost 1 base and J lost 9, with 13 bases in between. Per the germline V gene, CDR1 is LGHDT and CDR2 is YNNKEL (reference sequence). The CDR3 runs 14 residues. CDR3 sequence: CASSQGRVQRPQHF. Written as DNA, the CDR3 is TGTGCCAGCAGCCAAGGGAGGGTCCAACGGCCCCAGCATTTT. The full variable domain, its missing parts supplied by reference TRBV3-1 and TRBJ1-5, is DTAVSQTPKYLVTQMGNDKSIKCEQNLGHDTMYWYKQDSKKFLKIMFSYNNKELIINETVPNRFSPKSPDKAHLNLHINSLELGDSAVYFCASSQGRVQRPQHFGDGTRLSIL.

A remark on this clonotype: With a much larger clone just one base away, this may be a read error. The J gene is TRBJ1-2, the V gene TRBV20-1; no reliable D call. CDR1 and CDR2 from the germline V gene are DFQATT and SNEGSKA (reference sequence). V was pared by 4 bases and J by 4 bases, with 13 bases between. This CDR3 is 13 amino acids long. CDR3 protein: CSAKDDFSYGYTF. The CDR3 DNA sequence: TGCAGTGCTAAGGACGACTTCAGCTATGGCTACACCTTC.

This clonotype was counted many times. The chain joins TRBV5-1 to TRBJ2-3; D not certain. CDR1 is SGHRS and CDR2 is YFSETQ in the germline V gene. This CDR3 has 12 residues. V dropped 1 base and J dropped 4 bases, with 4 bases sitting between them. Here the CDR3 reads CASSLWSDTQYF. The CDR3 DNA reads TGCGCCAGCAGCTTGTGGTCAGATACGCAGTATTTT.

This clonotype was seen many times. The chain uses TRBV29-1 and TRBJ2-5; D is perhaps TRBD1 (6 bases). V was clipped by 6 bases and J by 3 bases, with 14 bases between them. The CDR3 sequence is 13 residues long. Germline V gene lookup returns CDR1 SQVTM and CDR2 ANQGSEA. CDR3: CSVPGQKEETQYF. Written as DNA, the CDR3 is TGCAGCGTCCCTGGACAGAAAGAAGAGACCCAGTACTTC.

This clonotype has at least ten counts. This sequence joins TRBV20-1 and TRBJ2-7; TRBD2 matches at 8 bases. The CDR3 is made up of 10 amino acids. Germline-derived CDR1 and CDR2 are DFQATT and SNEGSKA (reference sequence). The CDR3 spells CRGLVDEQYF. The CDR3, as DNA: TGCAGGGGACTAGTCGACGAGCAGTACTTC.

The table lists this clonotype with many counts. The chain uses TRBV2 and TRBJ1-6; no firm D call. V lost 8 bases and J lost 7, with 12 bases in between. The germline CDR1 and CDR2 sequences are SNHLY and FYNNEI. This CDR3 is built from 13 residues. The CDR3 DNA sequence: TGTGCCAGCCGGGTCGAACTAAATTCACCCCTCCACTTT. Its protein product is CASRVELNSPLHF.

The table lists this clonotype with many counts. CDR3 sequence reads: CASSYRGENTEAFF. For the CDR3, the DNA is TGTGCCAGCAGCTACAGGGGTGAGAACACTGAAGCTTTCTTT. V usage is TRBV7-9 and J usage is TRBJ1-1, with 7 bases lining up with TRBD1. The CDR3 runs 14 residues. CDR1 and CDR2 from the germline V gene are SEHNR and FQNEAQ (reference sequence). J gave up 1 base and V 4 bases, and 3 bases lay outside the gene matches.

This clonotype was observed many times. The V and J genes are TRBV7-2 and TRBJ2-2; D unresolved. CDR3 size: 15 residues. Per the germline V gene, CDR1 is SGHTA and CDR2 is FQGNSA. Trimming pared 0 bases from V and 2 bases from J, leaving 7 bases between. In nucleotides, the CDR3 is TGTGCCAGCAGCTTAGCGAACAGAAACACCGGGGAGCTGTTTTTT. Its protein product is CASSLANRNTGELFF.

This clonotype occurred many times. This chain connects TRBV5-1 to TRBJ2-3, with TRBD2 matching 8 bases. J gave up 0 bases and V 0 bases, and 6 bases lay outside the gene matches. Germline assignment: CDR1 SGHRS and CDR2 YFSETQ. This CDR3 contains 17 residues. CDR3: CASSLGTSRVSTDTQYF. CDR3 nucleotide sequence: TGCGCCAGCAGCTTGGGGACTAGCAGAGTTAGCACAGATACGCAGTATTTT.

There are many counts of this clonotype. V gene TRBV2 combines with J gene TRBJ2-5; D gene uncertain. Germline CDR1 SNHLY, CDR2 FYNNEI. The CDR3 spans 13 residues. The V end lost 4 bases, the J end lost 3 bases, and 9 bases lay between the germline ends. CDR3 bases: TGTGCCAGCAGTGTCGGGCTAGAAGAGACCCAGTACTTC. This gives the protein CASSVGLEETQYF.

There are many counts of this clonotype. The chain carries TRBV6-5 and TRBJ2-3; D is uncertain. Germline loops: CDR1 MNHEY, CDR2 SVGAGI. This CDR3 region has 12 residues. V lost 5 bases, J lost 10 bases, and 13 bases lay in between. CDR3 nucleotides: TGTGCCAGCAGTAATTTAGTAGGTGCGCAGTATTTT. Its protein product is CASSNLVGAQYF.